A single sample is the source of the 27 T cell receptor beta chains below, sequenced in a study of T cells after yellow fever vaccination. TCRdb processed the 5' RACE reads anew with MiXCR; each CDR3 protein has one entry. The sample holds around 590,000 distinct CDR3 sequences, over 9% seen once. This sample comprised PBMCs, obtained on the day of the yellow fever booster vaccination. Receptors were obtained from a man aged 25 to 40 who received the YFV17D yellow fever vaccine.

This clonotype came up a few times. The CDR3 DNA is TGCAGTGTTCAAGGGACGACTAATGAAAAACTGTTTTTT. Its translation is CSVQGTTNEKLFF. The rearrangement uses TRBV20-1 and TRBJ1-4; D is perhaps TRBD1 (5 bases). Deletions cut 7 bases from V and 2 bases from J, with 11 bases between. This CDR3 spans 13 amino acids. Germline values: CDR1 DFQATT, CDR2 SNEGSKA (reference sequence).

In its sample, this clonotype was seen a few times. The rearrangement links TRBV7-3 to TRBJ2-3, with TRBD2 identical over 7 bases. The germline V gene has CDR1 SGHTA and CDR2 FQGTGA. This CDR3 has 19 residues. The V and J ends lost 0 bases and 1 base, in that order; junction bases with no gene match: 13. CDR3 sequence reads: CASSLTLRGSGHRTDTQYF. The CDR3 nucleotides read TGTGCCAGCAGCTTAACCTTAAGGGGTAGCGGGCATCGCACAGATACGCAGTATTTT. Variable domain in full (rest from reference TRBV7-3 and TRBJ2-3): GAGVSQTPSNKVTEKGKYVELRCDPISGHTALYWYRQSLGQGPEFLIYFQGTGAADDSGLPNDRFFAVRPEGSVSTLKIQRTERGDSAVYLCASSLTLRGSGHRTDTQYFGPGTRLTVL.

This chain connects TRBV10-3 to TRBJ2-3; 10 bases are shared with TRBD1. After removal of 0 bases from V and 5 bases from J, the junction contained 5 bases not matched to a gene. This CDR3 contains 16 residues. Germline V gives CDR1 ENHRY, CDR2 SYGVKD. This chain's CDR3 is CAISESRTGGEDTQYF. As DNA, the CDR3 is TGTGCCATCAGTGAGTCGCGGACAGGGGGTGAAGATACGCAGTATTTT.

V usage is TRBV6-6 and J usage is TRBJ2-2; D unresolved. The germline V gene has CDR1 MNHNY and CDR2 SVGAGI (reference sequence). With 3 bases removed from V and 7 bases from J, the gap between germline ends came to 9 bases. There are 13 residues in the CDR3. CDR3 sequence reads: CASSYRSGGELFF. The CDR3, as DNA: TGTGCCAGCAGTTATAGGTCGGGCGGGGAGCTGTTTTTT.

J is TRBJ1-4 and V is TRBV29-1; TRBD1 matches at 12 bases. The length of the CDR3 is 13 residues. V trimming: 7 bases; J trimming: 10 bases; junction bases outside the gene matches: 7. Germline-derived CDR1 and CDR2 are SQVTM and ANQGSEA. The CDR3 protein is CSATGTGGGKLFF. The CDR3 region has the DNA TGCAGCGCCACCGGGACAGGGGGCGGAAAACTGTTTTTT.

CDR3 in amino acids: CSARSRYLRSYNEQFF. CDR3 DNA sequence: TGCAGTGCTAGATCTCGGTACTTGAGATCCTACAATGAGCAGTTCTTC. The rearrangement uses TRBV20-1 and TRBJ2-1; no reliable D call. The ends were cut back, 2 bases at V and 1 base at J, with 15 bases in the middle. The CDR3 contains 16 residues. Germline loops: CDR1 DFQATT, CDR2 SNEGSKA (reference sequence).

This clonotype was recorded at least ten times. The V and J genes are TRBV29-1 and TRBJ2-5; 11 positions match TRBD1. V was clipped by 3 bases and J by 5 bases; unmatched bases: 5. From germline, CDR1 is SQVTM and CDR2 ANQGSEA. There are 14 residues in the CDR3. The CDR3 region is CSVDRDRGGETQYF. In nucleotides, the CDR3 is TGCAGCGTTGACCGGGACAGGGGGGGGGAGACCCAGTACTTC.

This clonotype occurred a few times. The chain links TRBV6-1 to TRBJ2-2; TRBD2 matches at 7 bases. CDR3 size: 17 residues. CDR1 and CDR2 (germline): MNHNS, SASEGT. The trim removed 4 bases at V and 0 bases at J, leaving 8 bases unmatched. The CDR3, as DNA: TGTGCCAGCAGTGTAACTTTAGCGGGTGCGAACACCGGGGAGCTGTTTTTT. Protein product: CASSVTLAGANTGELFF.

This clonotype has only a few counts. The chain couples TRBV18 to TRBJ1-1; D is possibly TRBD1 (5 bases). Germline CDR1 KGHSH, CDR2 LQKENI. Trimming cost V 5 bases and J 5 bases, with 18 bases left between them. This CDR3 has 15 amino acids. The CDR3 spells CASSTSAGVWTEAFF. CDR3 nucleotides: TGTGCCAGCTCAACGTCAGCGGGGGTGTGGACTGAAGCTTTCTTT.

This clonotype was detected only a few times. The chain links TRBV6-2 or TRBV6-3 to TRBJ2-1; D is possibly TRBD2 (5 bases). The CDR3 length is 13 residues. Deletions cut 7 bases from V and 7 bases from J, with 14 bases between. CDR1 and CDR2 (germline): MNHEY, SVGEGT. The CDR3 DNA reads TGTGCCAGCACAGCGGACGTCATTAATGAGCAGTTCTTC. Translating gives CASTADVINEQFF.

This clonotype was counted ten times or more. The chain recombines TRBV29-1 with TRBJ1-2, with D perhaps matching TRBD1 (6 bases). The germline V and J ends were trimmed by 7 bases and 8 bases, with 17 bases remaining between them. The CDR3 has 12 amino acids. CDR1 is SQVTM and CDR2 is ANQGSEA in the germline V gene. This CDR3 is CSATTGRSGYTF. The CDR3, as DNA: TGCAGCGCAACAACAGGGCGCTCGGGCTACACCTTC.

V is TRBV3-1 and J is TRBJ1-1; no definite D call. The CDR3 length is 12 residues. V lost 0 bases and J lost 8, with 7 bases in between. Germline V gene lookup returns CDR1 LGHDT and CDR2 YNNKEL (reference sequence). The CDR3 loop is CASSQDSREAFF. The CDR3 nucleotides read TGTGCCAGCAGCCAAGATTCCAGGGAAGCTTTCTTT.

The rearrangement uses TRBV10-2 and TRBJ1-1, with a weak D call TRBD1 (5 bases). There are 13 residues in the CDR3. Germline lookup yields CDR1 WSHSY and CDR2 SAAADI. The V end lost 3 bases, the J end lost 5 bases, and 10 bases lay between the germline ends. The CDR3 is CASSDLGVTEAFF. The CDR3 region has the DNA TGCGCCAGCAGTGATTTAGGGGTTACTGAAGCTTTCTTT.

The DNA of the CDR3 is TGCGCCAGCAGCTTGTGGACAAAGGAAGAGACCCAGTACTTC. This gives the protein CASSLWTKEETQYF. V is TRBV5-1 and J is TRBJ2-5; possibly TRBD1 for D (5 bases). The V end was cut by 1 base, the J end by 3 bases, with 10 bases between. Per the germline V gene, CDR1 is SGHRS and CDR2 is YFSETQ. CDR3 length equals 14 residues. The full variable domain, in which reference TRBV5-1 and TRBJ2-5 provide the parts outside the CDR3, is KAGVTQTPRYLIKTRGQQVTLSCSPISGHRSVSWYQQTPGQGLQFLFEYFSETQRNKGNFPGRFSGRQFSNSRSEMNVSTLELGDSALYLCASSLWTKEETQYFGPGTRLLVL.

The chain joins TRBV6-2 or TRBV6-3 to TRBJ2-3, with unresolved D. The CDR3 sequence is 15 residues long. Between the trimmed V and J ends, which lost 0 bases and 2 bases, there was a span of 9 bases. The germline gives CDR1 MNHEY, CDR2 SVGEGT. CDR3 amino acids: CASSYSQSSTDTQYF. CDR3 in DNA: TGTGCCAGCAGTTACTCGCAATCCTCCACAGATACGCAGTATTTT.

This clonotype occurred many times. The gene calls are TRBV5-5 and TRBJ2-3; 13 bases map to TRBD2. CDR3 size: 18 residues. The germline gives CDR1 SGHKS, CDR2 YYEKEE (reference sequence). J gave up 4 bases and V 4 bases, and 12 bases lay outside the gene matches. The CDR3 protein is CASSTGTSGTSGPDTQYF. As DNA, the CDR3 is TGTGCCAGCAGCACCGGGACTAGCGGGACCTCGGGCCCAGATACGCAGTATTTT.

The chain is built from TRBV11-2 and TRBJ2-7, with D possibly matching TRBD2 (6 bases). This CDR3 region has 13 residues. In germline, CDR1 is SGHAT, CDR2 FQNNGV. The V end was cut by 3 bases, the J end by 6 bases, with 12 bases between. The CDR3 spells CASSFRGKGEQYF. Here the CDR3 DNA reads TGTGCCAGCAGCTTCCGGGGGAAAGGCGAGCAGTACTTC.

The chain employs TRBV24-1 and TRBJ2-5; the match to TRBD1 covers 8 bases. The ends lost 2 bases at V and 4 bases at J; junction bases unmatched: 5. The germline V gene encodes CDR1 KGHDR and CDR2 SFDVKD. The length of the CDR3 is 15 residues. The CDR3 coding sequence is TGTGCCACCAGTGATTCCGGCAGGGGGCGAGAGACCCAGTACTTC. Translated, it gives CATSDSGRGRETQYF.

This clonotype has a count of ten or more. This chain joins TRBV5-1 and TRBJ2-5; TRBD2 aligns across 12 bases. The CDR3 runs to 16 residues. The germline V gene has CDR1 SGHRS and CDR2 YFSETQ. With V trimmed by 5 bases and J by 2 bases, 7 bases remained unmatched. CDR3 nucleotide sequence: TGCGCCAGCAGTTATCTAGCGGGAGGGGGTCAAGAGACCCAGTACTTC. Its translation: CASSYLAGGGQETQYF.

The chain combines TRBV28 with TRBJ2-3, with 10 bases lining up with TRBD2. V dropped 0 bases and J dropped 7; count of bases not matched to a gene: 4. From germline, CDR1 is MDHEN and CDR2 SYDVKM. The CDR3 is 15 amino acids. CDR3 sequence: CASSLWPSGRNTQYF. As DNA, the CDR3 is TGTGCCAGCAGTTTATGGCCTAGCGGGAGAAATACGCAGTATTTT.

This clonotype was observed a handful of times. This sequence joins TRBV6-2 or TRBV6-3 and TRBJ2-7; 8 bases map to TRBD2. The CDR3 loop spans 15 amino acids. The germline V gene has CDR1 MNHEY and CDR2 SVGEGT. The junction had 9 bases not matched to a gene; V was cut back by 5 bases and J by 3 bases. The CDR3 loop reads CASSLLGLENYEQYF. CDR3 DNA: TGTGCCAGCAGTCTATTGGGACTAGAAAACTACGAGCAGTACTTC.

This clonotype was recorded a few times. The J gene is TRBJ2-3, the V gene TRBV6-1, with 8 bases fitting TRBD2. CDR1 MNHNS and CDR2 SASEGT come from the germline V gene. V shed 7 bases, J shed 4 bases, and the junction held 10 bases outside the gene matches. The CDR3 extends over 15 amino acids. The chain's CDR3 is CASTTGRAVADTQYF. The CDR3 DNA follows: TGTGCCAGCACCACCGGGAGGGCCGTAGCAGATACGCAGTATTTT.

The chain recombines TRBV10-2 with TRBJ2-1; D possibly corresponds to TRBD2 (6 bases). The germline V gene has CDR1 WSHSY and CDR2 SAAADI. Trimming left V 10 bases short and J 2 bases short, with 12 bases between. CDR3 length: 13 amino acids. As DNA, the CDR3 is TGCGCCACCTCTGCGGGAACCTACAATGAGCAGTTCTTC. As protein: CATSAGTYNEQFF.

As to this clonotype: One base away lies a much larger clone, so this may be a sequencing read error. The chain couples TRBV7-7 to TRBJ2-3; D perhaps matches TRBD2 (6 bases). The CDR3 loop spans 15 amino acids. From germline, CDR1 is SSHAT and CDR2 FNYEAQ (reference sequence). CDR3 in DNA: TGTGCCAGCAGCTTAGACGGGGGAAGCACAGATACGCAGTCTTTT. It yields the protein CASSLDGGSTDTQSF.

This clonotype was observed a few times. This chain uses TRBV6-2 or TRBV6-3 with TRBJ2-3; D remains unclear. The CDR3 contains 15 residues. V lost 2 bases and J 2 bases, leaving 11 bases between the germline ends. Germline CDR1 MNHEY, CDR2 SVGEGT. The CDR3 spells CASSYDGVLTDTQYF. As DNA, the CDR3 is TGTGCCAGCAGTTACGACGGCGTCCTCACAGATACGCAGTATTTT.

The chain has TRBV6-2 or TRBV6-3 and TRBJ2-2; no firm D call. There are 15 residues in the CDR3. Trimming cost V 2 bases and J 6 bases, with 13 bases left between them. CDR1 is MNHEY, CDR2 SVGEGT, per germline. CDR3 bases: TGTGCCAGCAGTTACCCACCGTCCCTCGCCGGGGAGCTGTTTTTT. Translated, it gives CASSYPPSLAGELFF.

This clonotype was seen a few times. The chain carries TRBV20-1 and TRBJ2-1; 7 positions agree with TRBD2. Looked up from germline, CDR1 is DFQATT and CDR2 is SNEGSKA (reference sequence). CDR3 size: 13 residues. The junction had 9 bases not matched to a gene; V was cut back by 6 bases and J by 7 bases. CDR3 amino acids: CSANEGAGNEQFF. The CDR3 DNA reads TGCAGTGCCAACGAGGGAGCGGGAAATGAGCAGTTCTTC.